This T cell receptor (beta chain) was sequenced during a study of shared clonotypes between healthy human individuals. Germline loops: CDR1 SGHVS, CDR2 FQNEAQ. The length of the CDR3 is 15 residues. V lost 0 bases and J 4 bases, leaving 9 bases between the germline ends. TCRdb keeps only in-frame clones here, not all; method: immunoSEQ multiplex PCR. This sample yields 800,000 or so clones, of which approximately 97% are seen a single time; 0.2% to 0.25% belongs to the top ten. Positive CCR7 selection of CD45RO-negative cells yielded the naive CD8 cells, and terminally differentiated effector memory CD45RA+ cells were excluded.

The source of this sequence is a man under 40 in good health. The sequencing sample was made of naive CD8+ T cells sorted from blood. J is TRBJ2-2 and V is TRBV7-8; no clear D. CDR3 loop: CASSLAVPSTGELFF. The CDR3 bases are TGTGCCAGCAGCTTAGCGGTGCCGAGCACCGGGGAGCTGTTTTTT.